Listed below are T cell receptor beta chains from one sample, sequenced in a study of blood T cell repertoires in COVID-19. Profiled with immunoSEQ multiplex PCR; TCRdb holds only in-frame clones, not every one. This sample has about 180,000 clones, with less than 90% found just once. Material: PBMCs or T cells enriched from blood (not recorded which). The source of these receptors is a woman aged 50 to 65 who had recovered from COVID-19. The conserved cysteine and the conserved F or W are not part of the CDR3 here. A D gene is named only where the DNA matches it firmly.

v_gene | d_gene | CDR3aa
TRBV24-1 | - | ATSGPGRRGDVGYT
TRBV7-9 | TRBD2 | ASSLVSGGFQETQY
TRBV9 | - | ASSVAGLGGYT
TRBV28 | TRBD1 | ASSQDRAHGYT
TRBV27 | - | ASSFSGAWETQY
TRBV11-3 | - | ASRRTGGSGNTEAF
TRBV7-7 | TRBD2 | ASSLASGGRTEQF
TRBV11-1 | - | ASSFDRMNTEAF
TRBV10-3 | - | AISPNSYEQY
TRBV6-5 | TRBD1 | ASRWTGGEGGYT
TRBV7-9 | - | ASIPLEVNYGYT
TRBV10-2 | TRBD2 | ASSTVGLAGGNEQF
TRBV7-9 | - | ASSLMEGTEAF
TRBV7-9 | - | ASSLSLGGSRGDTQY
TRBV28 | - | ASSLQGYGYT
TRBV27 | - | ASSPPPGNTEAF
TRBV28 | - | ASSSISSKSSYNEQF
TRBV13 | TRBD1 | ASSEGQGRDGELF
TRBV19 | - | ASGVRGNTEAF
TRBV7-8 | - | ASSLGGTPFMNTEAF
TRBV6-5 | TRBD1 | ASSRTGGEQY
TRBV9 | - | ASSVSGQAKNIQY
TRBV14 | TRBD2 | ASSRRTSGEETQY
TRBV18 | - | ASSPSGGLTEAF
TRBV7-9 | TRBD1 | ASSRTGPGNTIY
TRBV5-1 | TRBD2 | ASSRLAGADGELF
TRBV6-1 | - | ASSDRAQQPQH
TRBV2 | - | ASSGAGRPPLH
TRBV19 | - | ASSMANYGYT
TRBV27 | TRBD2 | ASRRSGRNTGELF
TRBV10-1 | - | ASIQRNNEQF
TRBV11-2 | - | ASSSAGRETQY
TRBV5-1 | TRBD1 | ASSPGQGDNTEAF
TRBV6-5 | TRBD2 | ASSSPGASGRYEQY
TRBV7-8 | - | ASSLAGGSTEAF
TRBV5-6 | TRBD2 | ASSLGLAGVTYEQY
TRBV19 | - | ASSIASTDTQY
TRBV28 | TRBD2 | ASSQAGASYNEQF
TRBV5-1 | TRBD2 | ASSPSRGRALNNEQF
TRBV6-1 | TRBD1 | ASSEVGTGYEQY
TRBV19 | TRBD2 | ASSIAPGLAGAPLYNEQF
TRBV29-1 | - | RGACPYEQY
TRBV5-1 | TRBD1 | ASSLGLLRTGGYNEQF
TRBV11-3 | TRBD2 | ASSPAAGLAGIDEQF
TRBV7-2 | TRBD2 | ASSLRVGGTYEQY
TRBV6-5 | TRBD1 | ASSLGDSYNEQF
TRBV15 | - | ATSRDGVINKNIQY
TRBV2 | TRBD2 | ASSWGLAGEKAGEQY
TRBV9 | - | ASSPAGRGNTGELF
TRBV5-4 | - | ASSPVEAYEQY
TRBV5-1 | TRBD2 | ASRPQTSTNEQF